The 2 T cell receptor beta chains reported below all come from one sample, sequenced in a study of vaccination effects on CD4 cells after COVID-19. The antigens for these receptors are not known. Profiled with immunoSEQ multiplex PCR; TCRdb holds only in-frame clones, not every one. The table shows about 40,000 clones, with under 70% occurring only once. Culturing for approximately 10 days preceded CD4+ T cell isolation. Each person got two doses of an mRNA SARS-CoV-2 vaccine, BNT162b2 or mRNA-1273. Material: CD4+ T cells from PBMCs cultured without peptide, obtained after COVID-19 vaccination. The receptors derive from a human donor who received a COVID-19 vaccine.

The gene calls are TRBV7-9 and TRBJ1-1; D remains unclear. V was cut by 3 bases and J by 7 bases, with 6 bases left in between. This CDR3 is 11 amino acids long. Germline V CDR1 and CDR2: SEHNR, FQNEAQ (reference sequence). CDR3 amino acids: CASSLSGEAFF. Written as DNA, the CDR3 is TGTGCCAGCAGCTTGTCGGGTGAAGCTTTCTTT.

V is TRBV4-1 and J is TRBJ1-4; D gene ambiguous. Per germline, CDR1 MGHRA and CDR2 YSYEKL. The V and J ends lost 3 bases and 0 bases respectively, with 11 bases between them. This CDR3 region has 16 residues. CDR3 protein: CASSHPLETTNEKLFF. DNA of the CDR3: TGCGCCAGCAGCCACCCGTTGGAGACAACTAATGAAAAACTGTTTTTT.